The sequence of this T cell receptor beta chain was determined in a study of cytomegalovirus exposure and HLA in healthy donors. Study conclusions and caveats: Within a later analysis, the majority of CMV-associated TCR beta chains appeared HLA-restricted. 16,951 TCR beta sequences were associated with HLA alleles at 0.05 false discovery rate in a later analysis. Cytomegalovirus status, reportedly, was diagnosed with high specificity and sensitivity by the classifier.

PCR employed 60 Vbeta and 13 Jbeta primers. The protocol was immunoSEQ multiplex PCR, while the TCRdb copy is restricted to in-frame clones and leaves out a portion. The sample contains approximately 90,000 clones, just under 70% of which appear only once. Germline V gene sequence: CDR1 MNHGY, CDR2 SVAAGI. V was pared by 8 bases and J by 0 bases, with 3 bases of the junction left unmatched. This CDR3 is built from 14 residues. As to this clone: Its antigen is as yet unknown.

This TCR was sampled from a woman between 50 and 59 years old in good health and CMV-seropositive. V and J are TRBV6-9 and TRBJ2-1, with 8 nucleotides matching TRBD1. The sample was PBMCs. CDR3 bases: TGTGCCAGCGGGGGACAGGACTCCTACAATGAGCAGTTCTTC. It yields the protein CASGGQDSYNEQFF.